Presented here are 17 T cell receptor beta chains from one specimen sequenced in a study of STAT5B mutations in CD4+ large granular lymphocyte leukemia. Using immunoSEQ multiplex PCR, the repertoire was profiled, and TCRdb retains in-frame clones only, with some absent. The sample lists about 32,000 clones; 70% to 80% were seen once. Sequencing was performed on CD4+ T cells from blood buffy coats. These receptors were obtained from a human donor in good health.

This clone turned up a few times. The V and J genes are TRBV27 and TRBJ1-4; 8 nucleotides match TRBD1. Germline loops: CDR1 MNHEY, CDR2 SMNVEV (reference sequence). This CDR3 has 14 amino acids. V shed 6 bases, J shed 8 bases, and the junction held 8 bases outside the gene matches. CDR3 DNA sequence: TGTGCCAGCAGCCATCAGGGGGCTGGGGAAAAACTGTTTTTT. Protein: CASSHQGAGEKLFF.

In this sample, this clone turned up once. The J gene is TRBJ2-3, the V gene TRBV2; the D gene is possibly TRBD1 (5 bases). The V and J ends lost 1 base and 6 bases respectively, with 11 bases between them. CDR3 length equals 14 residues. From germline, CDR1 is SNHLY and CDR2 FYNNEI. The CDR3 DNA reads TGTGCCAGCAGTGAAGGGGGCGGTGAGGATACGCAGTATTTT. Translating gives CASSEGGGEDTQYF.

The rearrangement links TRBV27 to TRBJ2-4; D not resolved. The CDR3 has 16 amino acids. Per the germline V gene, CDR1 is MNHEY and CDR2 is SMNVEV (reference sequence). Trimming pared 4 bases from V and 0 bases from J, leaving 13 bases between. DNA of the CDR3: TGTGCCAGCAGTTCAAGACCTAATATAGCCAAAAACATTCAGTACTTC. This translates into CASSSRPNIAKNIQYF.

V and J are TRBV15 and TRBJ1-2, with TRBD1 identical over 8 bases. The J segment lost 5 bases and the V segment lost 3 bases, leaving 5 bases of the junction unmatched. This CDR3 contains 14 residues. Germline values: CDR1 LNHNV, CDR2 YYDKDF (reference sequence). The CDR3 is CATSSPNRGYGYTF. The CDR3 DNA sequence: TGTGCCACCAGCAGCCCAAACAGGGGGTATGGCTACACCTTC.

In nucleotides, the CDR3 is TGTGCCAGCAGCCCATTCACAGGTGGAAACACCATATATTTT. Residues: CASSPFTGGNTIYF. The chain has TRBV14 and TRBJ1-3, with D maybe TRBD1 (5 bases). Germline V gene lookup returns CDR1 SGHDN and CDR2 FVKESK. V lost 4 bases and J lost 3, with 10 bases in between. The CDR3 totals 14 residues.

The rearrangement uses TRBV28 and TRBJ2-7; D may be TRBD2 (6 bases). V lost 5 bases and J lost 0, with 14 bases in between. This CDR3 contains 15 residues. The germline gives CDR1 MDHEN, CDR2 SYDVKM. The CDR3 coding sequence is TGTGCCAGCAGTGGCGATAGCGGTAACTCCTACGAGCAGTACTTC. This sequence encodes CASSGDSGNSYEQYF.

The chain uses TRBV18 and TRBJ1-2; 8 bases align to TRBD1. Losses at the gene ends were 1 base for V and 6 bases for J; bases not matched to a gene: 13. Germline CDR1 KGHSH, CDR2 LQKENI. This CDR3 region has 17 residues. DNA for the CDR3: TGTGCCAGCTCACCACTCGGGACAGGTGCCGTTCAAGATGGCTACACCTTC. This codes for CASSPLGTGAVQDGYTF.

The genes are TRBV27 and TRBJ2-1, with TRBD2 identical over 12 bases. Germline V lookup: CDR1 MNHEY, CDR2 SMNVEV (reference sequence). The ends lost 10 bases at V and 7 bases at J; junction bases unmatched: 8. There are 14 residues in the CDR3. The CDR3 here is CATQLAGGRNEQFF. In nucleotides, the CDR3 is TGTGCCACCCAGCTAGCGGGGGGGCGAAATGAGCAGTTCTTC.

This clone was picked up one time. The genes are TRBV6-5 and TRBJ1-2; 9 bases are a match to TRBD1. The CDR3 is 15 amino acids. Germline-derived CDR1 and CDR2 are MNHEY and SVGAGI. J was trimmed by 0 bases and V by 6 bases; bases with no gene match: 5. The CDR3 sequence: CASRIQGATNYGYTF. CDR3 bases: TGTGCCAGCAGGATACAGGGGGCGACTAACTATGGCTACACCTTC.

The rearrangement joins TRBV19 to TRBJ2-5, with TRBD1 matching 10 bases. The V gene end was trimmed by 0 bases and the J gene end by 10 bases; junction bases not matched to a gene: 5. The CDR3 consists of 14 residues. Germline V gene lookup returns CDR1 LNHDA and CDR2 SQIVND (reference sequence). The chain's CDR3 is CASSIDQGQGFQYF. The CDR3 DNA reads as TGTGCCAGTAGTATAGATCAGGGACAGGGGTTCCAGTACTTC.

This clone was recorded a few times. This sequence joins TRBV7-2 and TRBJ1-2; D is unresolved. V lost 1 base and J lost 8, with 11 bases in between. The germline V gene has CDR1 SGHTA and CDR2 FQGNSA. This CDR3 has 13 amino acids. CDR3 bases: TGTGCCAGCAGCTTAGTTGTAGGGAACGGCTACACCTTC. This encodes CASSLVVGNGYTF.

The chain links TRBV4-2 to TRBJ1-5; D unresolved. The CDR3 is 13 amino acids. CDR1 LGHNA and CDR2 YNFKEQ come from the germline V gene. The V end was cut by 4 bases, the J end by 7 bases, with 11 bases between. This chain's CDR3 is CASSPWGGQPQHF. Here the CDR3 DNA reads TGTGCCAGCAGCCCTTGGGGTGGACAGCCCCAGCATTTT.

This clone has more than one count but fewer than ten. The rearrangement uses TRBV19 and TRBJ2-1, with 7 bases aligning to TRBD2. This CDR3 is built from 14 residues. The trim removed 6 bases at V and 7 bases at J, leaving 9 bases unmatched. Germline CDR1 and CDR2: LNHDA and SQIVND (reference sequence). Here the CDR3 DNA reads TGTGCCAGTAGGTCAAGCGGGGCGGGGAATGAGCAGTTCTTC. The encoded protein is CASRSSGAGNEQFF. Full variable domain (rest looked up from reference TRBV19 and TRBJ2-1): DGGITQSPKYLFRKEGQNVTLSCEQNLNHDAMYWYRQDPGQGLRLIYYSQIVNDFQKGDIAEGYSVSREKKESFPLTVTSAQKNPTAFYLCASRSSGAGNEQFFGPGTRLTVL.

V usage is TRBV28 and J usage is TRBJ1-3; D gene unclear. Germline CDR1 is MDHEN and CDR2 is SYDVKM. Between the trimmed V and J ends, which lost 4 bases and 4 bases, there was a span of 8 bases. The CDR3 sequence is 13 residues long. CDR3 protein: CASSWGWGNTIYF. CDR3 DNA: TGTGCCAGCAGTTGGGGTTGGGGAAACACCATATATTTT.

This sequence joins TRBV10-2 and TRBJ1-1; 11 bases match TRBD1. The CDR3 runs 17 residues. V dropped 4 bases and J dropped 1; count of bases not matched to a gene: 8. Germline V lookup: CDR1 WSHSY, CDR2 SAAADI. CDR3 region: CASSGDRGGNWNTEAFF. The DNA of the CDR3 is TGCGCCAGCAGTGGGGACAGGGGGGGAAACTGGAACACTGAAGCTTTCTTT.

The chain links TRBV14 to TRBJ1-1, with D possibly matching TRBD1 (5 bases). This CDR3 spans 15 amino acids. Germline-derived CDR1 and CDR2 are SGHDN and FVKESK. Trimming left V 5 bases short and J 1 base short, with 14 bases between. CDR3 nucleotides: TGTGCCAGCAGCAACCGCGGGGGAGGGAACACTGAAGCTTTCTTT. Translation gives CASSNRGGGNTEAFF.

The table lists this clone with a few counts. This chain links TRBV2 with TRBJ2-7; a weak D match, TRBD1 (5 bases). The germline V gene has CDR1 SNHLY and CDR2 FYNNEI. Trimming removed 1 base from V and 2 bases from J, with 6 bases in between. This CDR3 spans 13 amino acids. This CDR3 reads CASSEETAYEQYF. The CDR3 DNA reads TGTGCCAGCAGTGAAGAGACAGCCTACGAGCAGTACTTC.